These 29 T cell receptor beta chains were sequenced from one sample in a study of T cells after yellow fever vaccination. TCRdb fed the 5' RACE reads into MiXCR, producing one record per CDR3 protein. The table lists approximately 610,000 distinct CDR3 sequences, roughly a sixth of them singletons. This specimen consisted of PBMCs, obtained about 5 days after the first yellow fever vaccination. These receptors were taken from a man between 18 and 35 years old who received the YFV17D yellow fever vaccine.

V and J are TRBV6-6 and TRBJ2-5; no definite D call. The CDR3 runs to 12 residues. V lost 6 bases to trimming and J lost 9 bases, with 14 bases between them. Germline values: CDR1 MNHNY, CDR2 SVGAGI (reference sequence). CDR3 sequence (DNA): TGTGCCAGCAGCTTAGAACGGAAGGCCCAGTACTTC. Its protein product is CASSLERKAQYF.

This clonotype was counted a few times. The chain couples TRBV29-1 to TRBJ1-2, with D unclear. V was pared by 6 bases and J by 8 bases, with 13 bases between. Per germline, CDR1 SQVTM and CDR2 ANQGSEA. This CDR3 has 11 amino acids. The CDR3 bases are TGCAGCGTAGCCGATATCAGAGGCTACACCTTC. Its protein is CSVADIRGYTF.

The CDR3 here is CASSENRGLGNTEAFF. CDR3 bases: TGTGCCAGCAGTGAAAACAGGGGGTTAGGGAACACTGAAGCTTTCTTT. The rearrangement joins TRBV25-1 to TRBJ1-1; 8 bases align to TRBD1. V trimming: 2 bases; J trimming: 1 base; junction bases outside the gene matches: 6. Looked up from germline, CDR1 is MGHDK and CDR2 is SYGVNS. CDR3 length equals 16 residues.

The chain employs TRBV18 and TRBJ2-3, with TRBD1 identical over 7 bases. Trimming at V came to 1 base and at J to 5 bases, leaving 6 bases not matched to a gene. Germline CDR1 reads KGHSH; CDR2 reads LQKENI. The CDR3 has 15 residues. CDR3 sequence: CASSPQGARGDTQYF. Written as DNA, the CDR3 is TGTGCCAGCTCACCACAGGGGGCAAGAGGAGATACGCAGTATTTT.

The V gene is TRBV9, the J gene TRBJ1-5; the match to TRBD1 covers 7 bases. CDR3 length: 13 residues. Trimming cost V 3 bases and J 8 bases; bases outside gene matches: 5. From germline, CDR1 is SGDLS and CDR2 YYNGEE. The CDR3 loop reads CASSGDSREPQHF. CDR3 DNA: TGTGCCAGCAGCGGGGACAGCCGGGAGCCCCAGCATTTT.

This clonotype occurred a few times. A much larger clone lies a single base off, so this may be a read error. This sequence joins TRBV15 and TRBJ2-5; D may be TRBD1 (5 bases). The CDR3 covers 14 residues. Trimming took 0 bases from V and 2 from J, leaving 7 bases between them. Looked up from germline, CDR1 is LNHNV and CDR2 is YYDKDF (reference sequence). CDR3 sequence (DNA): TGTGCCACCAGCAGAGACAGGGTGCAAGAGACCCAGTACTTC. Translating gives CATSRDRVQETQYF.

The rearrangement links TRBV28 to TRBJ2-7, with D maybe TRBD2 (7 bases). Germline assignment: CDR1 MDHEN and CDR2 SYDVKM. The CDR3 loop spans 14 amino acids. Trimming removed 6 bases at V and 3 bases at J, with 15 bases between. The CDR3 protein is CASSPGGPFYEQYV. CDR3 sequence (DNA): TGTGCCAGCAGCCCGGGGGGCCCGTTCTACGAGCAGTACGTC.

This clonotype was observed a few times. This chain links TRBV18 with TRBJ1-5; D is possibly TRBD1 (5 bases). The germline V and J ends were trimmed by 2 bases and 5 bases, with 10 bases remaining between them. This CDR3 is 14 amino acids long. Germline-derived CDR1 and CDR2 are KGHSH and LQKENI. CDR3 DNA sequence: TGTGCCAGCTCACCATCGGGCAGGGATCAGCCCCAGCATTTT. Amino acids: CASSPSGRDQPQHF.

This clonotype was picked up a small number of times. The rearrangement links TRBV18 to TRBJ1-1; the match to TRBD1 covers 7 bases. This CDR3 has 19 residues. The J segment lost 0 bases and the V segment lost 4 bases, leaving 17 bases of the junction unmatched. Germline lookup yields CDR1 KGHSH and CDR2 LQKENI. In DNA form, the CDR3 reads TGTGCCAGCTCACTTACTAGAATTACAGGGGCCCCCATGAACACTGAAGCTTTCTTT. This translates into CASSLTRITGAPMNTEAFF.

The J gene is TRBJ2-2, the V gene TRBV12-3 or TRBV12-4; 7 bases are shared with TRBD2. The V gene end was trimmed by 4 bases and the J gene end by 13 bases; junction bases not matched to a gene: 6. There are 12 residues in the CDR3. The CDR3 DNA sequence: TGTGCCAGCAGTTATCCGGGAGGAGGGCTGTTTTTT. Its protein product is CASSYPGGGLFF.

This clonotype was counted a few times. The chain links TRBV27 to TRBJ1-1; no reliable D call. This CDR3 spans 17 amino acids. The V gene lost 4 bases and the J gene lost 0 bases, with 18 bases spanning the gap. The germline CDR1 and CDR2 sequences are MNHEY and SMNVEV (reference sequence). CDR3 sequence (DNA): TGTGCCAGCAGTTCCCACCCCGCCGGACTGTTGAACACTGAAGCTTTCTTT. Its translation is CASSSHPAGLLNTEAFF.

This clonotype was seen only a few times. No conserved phenylalanine or tryptophan ends this CDR3, so it is likely a read error. No DNA is shown, since the ends of the CDR3 on it are uncertain; the CDR3 is the one TCRdb lists. J is TRBJ2-7 and V is TRBV7-8; the DNA was not compared with TRBD2, the D call given in the table. The CDR3 is 13 amino acids in total, end residues counted. Germline V CDR1 and CDR2: SGHVS, FQNEAQ. CDR3: CASSLTETKGQDI.

The DNA for the CDR3 is TGCGCCAGCAGCCAAGATACCGGGGGCGGTCAGCCCCAGCATTTT. It yields the protein CASSQDTGGGQPQHF. J is TRBJ1-5 and V is TRBV4-3, with D possibly TRBD1 on 6 matching bases. The germline V gene encodes CDR1 LGHNA and CDR2 YSLEER. The CDR3 totals 15 residues. Trimming took off 0 bases at V and 6 bases at J, with 12 bases between the two ends.

V and J are TRBV21-1 and TRBJ2-7; no check of the table's D call, TRBD2, against the DNA was made. TRBV21-1 is listed as a pseudogene. CDR3 length: 15 residues. The CDR3 here is CASRGIAGLPYEQYF. In DNA form, the CDR3 reads TGTGCCAGCAGGGGGATAGCGGGGCTCCCCTACGAGCAGTACTTC.

For the CDR3, the DNA is TGTGCCAGCAATAGAGGAGCCGGGCTGAGGTACAATGAGCAGTTCTTC. It specifies CASNRGAGLRYNEQFF. The J gene is TRBJ2-1, the V gene TRBV6-1; no clear D. Trimming cost V 7 bases and J 4 bases, with 20 bases left between them. Germline V CDR1 and CDR2: MNHNS, SASEGT. This CDR3 comprises 16 residues.

The chain combines TRBV5-1 with TRBJ1-1; no clear D. Germline CDR1 SGHRS, CDR2 YFSETQ. The length of the CDR3 is 13 residues. Trimming pared 1 base from V and 4 bases from J, leaving 8 bases between. The CDR3 DNA follows: TGCGCCAGCAGCTTGCTCCTGGGCACTGAAGCTTTCTTT. It yields the protein CASSLLLGTEAFF.

This clonotype has just a few counts. V gene TRBV3-1 combines with J gene TRBJ1-1, with D perhaps TRBD1 (6 bases). With 4 bases removed from V and 3 bases from J, the gap between germline ends came to 15 bases. Germline values: CDR1 LGHDT, CDR2 YNNKEL (reference sequence). This CDR3 comprises 15 residues. CDR3 nucleotide sequence: TGTGCCAGCAGCCCCAGACCTCCAGGGGACACTGAAGCTTTCTTT. Its translation: CASSPRPPGDTEAFF.

In its sample, this clonotype was seen a few times. V is TRBV4-1 and J is TRBJ1-2; D possibly corresponds to TRBD1 (5 bases). The germline CDR1 and CDR2 sequences are MGHRA and YSYEKL. The CDR3 sequence is 14 residues long. V was cut by 2 bases and J by 8 bases, with 15 bases left in between. The CDR3 coding sequence is TGCGCCAGCAGCCAAATCGAGGCCAGGGAAGGCTACACCTTC. Translating it yields CASSQIEAREGYTF.

This clonotype appeared many times. V is TRBV5-1 and J is TRBJ2-2; no clear D. Germline V lookup: CDR1 SGHRS, CDR2 YFSETQ. V lost 4 bases and J lost 0, with 7 bases in between. CDR3 length: 14 amino acids. DNA for the CDR3: TGCGCCAGCAGCCTGGTGTCGAACACCGGGGAGCTGTTTTTT. Amino acid sequence: CASSLVSNTGELFF.

This clonotype was seen at least ten times. As DNA, the CDR3 is TGTGCCAGCAGCTTAACCAGGGATCAGCCCCAGCATTTT. This encodes CASSLTRDQPQHF. V gene TRBV7-3 combines with J gene TRBJ1-5; D is possibly TRBD1 (5 bases). Germline V gene sequence: CDR1 SGHTA, CDR2 FQGTGA. CDR3 length equals 13 residues. Trimming left V 0 bases short and J 5 bases short, with 5 bases between.

The rearrangement joins TRBV24-1 to TRBJ2-5; D might be TRBD1 (5 bases). Trimming pared 4 bases from V and 0 bases from J, leaving 11 bases between. The CDR3 contains 15 residues. Germline V gene sequence: CDR1 KGHDR, CDR2 SFDVKD. The CDR3 DNA sequence: TGTGCCACCAGTGACCCCCTAGGGGACCAAGAGACCCAGTACTTC. This codes for CATSDPLGDQETQYF.

The sample holds a few counts of this clonotype. The gene calls are TRBV7-2 and TRBJ1-6; D gene unclear. Per the germline V gene, CDR1 is SGHTA and CDR2 is FQGNSA. This CDR3 is 16 amino acids long. With 0 bases removed from V and 7 bases from J, the gap between germline ends came to 13 bases. The CDR3 nucleotides read TGTGCCAGCAGCTTAGCGCTCCGAGATAGGAATTCACCCCTCCACTTT. Translated: CASSLALRDRNSPLHF.

The table lists this clonotype with a few counts. The J gene is TRBJ2-2, the V gene TRBV5-1, with TRBD1 matching 9 bases. The CDR3 is 15 amino acids. Germline CDR1 is SGHRS and CDR2 is YFSETQ. Losses at the gene ends were 2 bases for V and 3 bases for J; bases not matched to a gene: 2. Written as DNA, the CDR3 is TGCGCCAGCAGCTTTACAGGGGGCGACACCGGGGAGCTGTTTTTT. Translating it yields CASSFTGGDTGELFF.

J is TRBJ2-5 and V is TRBV7-2, with D perhaps assigned TRBD1 or TRBD2 (6 bases each). The V and J ends lost 2 bases and 1 base respectively, with 11 bases between them. Germline lookup yields CDR1 SGHTA and CDR2 FQGNSA. This CDR3 comprises 15 residues. The CDR3 spells CASSLYRGRQETQYF. CDR3 sequence (DNA): TGTGCCAGCAGCTTATATCGGGGGCGCCAAGAGACCCAGTACTTC.

V and J are TRBV20-1 and TRBJ1-5; a weak D match, TRBD1 (5 bases). The length of the CDR3 is 15 residues. Trimming took off 6 bases at V and 3 bases at J, with 18 bases between the two ends. Per the germline V gene, CDR1 is DFQATT and CDR2 is SNEGSKA (reference sequence). As DNA, the CDR3 is TGCAGTGCGGCCCTTAGACAGAGCCTCAATCAGCCCCAGCATTTT. Translation gives CSAALRQSLNQPQHF.

This clonotype has a handful of counts. This chain links TRBV30 with TRBJ2-7, with D perhaps being TRBD1 or TRBD2 (7 bases each). CDR1 is GTSNPN, CDR2 SVGIG, per germline (reference sequence). V was shortened by 2 bases and J by 2 bases, with 19 bases between the two germline ends. This CDR3 is built from 16 residues. The CDR3 here is CAWSHITAGQTYEQYF. For the CDR3, the DNA is TGTGCCTGGAGTCATATCACAGCGGGACAGACCTACGAGCAGTACTTC.

This clonotype occurred a few times. The CDR3 DNA reads as TGCGCCAGCAGCCGCGGGGGGCAGCGGGGGGCTTACAATGAGCAGTTCTTC. Its protein is CASSRGGQRGAYNEQFF. This chain uses TRBV4-1 with TRBJ2-1; 9 bases line up with TRBD2. The CDR3 sequence is 17 residues long. J was trimmed by 4 bases and V by 4 bases; bases with no gene match: 11. CDR1 is MGHRA and CDR2 is YSYEKL in the germline V gene.

This clonotype showed up just a few times. V is TRBV18 and J is TRBJ2-2, with D possibly matching TRBD1 (5 bases). Germline CDR1 and CDR2: KGHSH and LQKENI. Deletions cut 3 bases from V and 4 bases from J, with 15 bases between. The CDR3 spans 16 residues. CDR3 nucleotides: TGTGCCAGCTCACCCCAGGACACCCAACTCACCGGGGAGCTGTTTTTT. It translates to CASSPQDTQLTGELFF.

The V gene is TRBV12-3 or TRBV12-4, the J gene TRBJ2-1; TRBD2 matches 11 bases. This CDR3 is built from 17 residues. V trimming: 3 bases; J trimming: 8 bases; junction bases outside the gene matches: 12. The CDR3 sequence: CASSLSKLAGARDEQFF. CDR3 in DNA: TGTGCCAGCAGTTTGTCCAAACTAGCGGGGGCGCGTGATGAGCAGTTCTTC.